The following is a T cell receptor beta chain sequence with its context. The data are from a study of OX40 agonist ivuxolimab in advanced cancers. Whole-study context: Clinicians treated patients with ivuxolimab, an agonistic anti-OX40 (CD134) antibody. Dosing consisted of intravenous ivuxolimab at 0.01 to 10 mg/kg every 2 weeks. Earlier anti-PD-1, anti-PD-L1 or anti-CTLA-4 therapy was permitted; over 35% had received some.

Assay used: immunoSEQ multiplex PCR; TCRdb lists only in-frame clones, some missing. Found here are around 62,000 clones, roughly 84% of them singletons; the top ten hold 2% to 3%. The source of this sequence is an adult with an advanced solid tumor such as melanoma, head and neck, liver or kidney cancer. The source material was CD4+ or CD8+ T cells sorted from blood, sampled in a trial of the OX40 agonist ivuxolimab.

For the CDR3, the DNA is TGTGCCAGCCACAGGGGCGACACTGAAGCTTTCTTT. Translating it yields CASHRGDTEAFF. The chain is built from TRBV2 and TRBJ1-1; 7 nucleotides align to TRBD1. This CDR3 has 12 amino acids. Trimming at V came to 8 bases and at J to 3 bases, leaving 3 bases not matched to a gene. CDR1 SNHLY and CDR2 FYNNEI come from the germline V gene.